This T cell receptor beta chain was identified in a study of T-cell reconstitution after alpha-beta-depleted transplantation in children. In its sample, this clonotype was seen many times. Antigen: not known. CDR3 size: 13 residues. CDR1 is DFQATT and CDR2 is SNEGSKA in the germline V gene (reference sequence). V was shortened by 5 bases and J by 5 bases, with 12 bases between the two germline ends. Unique molecular identifiers were built into the TCRbeta library. TCRdb processed the PCR reads anew with MiXCR; each CDR3 protein has one entry. This sample has approximately 15,000 distinct CDR3 sequences, with about 4.7% found just once. Findings and limits, study-wide: Hyperexpanded clones declined; after one year, newly produced T cells mostly supplied diversity. It was reported that alpha-beta T cells came from several hundred expanded graft clones (about two months after transplant). Recipient T cells and thymic progenitors that survived were the source of the high TCRbeta diversity seen at day 60 in some patients.

The rearrangement joins TRBV20-1 to TRBJ1-4, with D perhaps TRBD1 (5 bases). This specimen consisted of PBMCs, obtained before TCRalphabeta/CD19-depleted stem cell transplant. The receptor was isolated from a boy aged 5 to 17 with acute lymphoblastic leukemia, due to receive a stem cell transplant. The DNA of the CDR3 is TGCAGTGCTCCTCGACAGAACAATGAAAAACTGTTTTTT. It codes for CSAPRQNNEKLFF.